What follows are 32 T cell receptor beta chains derived from one specimen sequenced in a study of naive and memory T cell subsets. Two oligonucleotides, mixed equimolar, formed the beta constant-region primer covering TRBC1 and TRBC2. Each CDR3 protein is one row after TCRdb ran MiXCR on the UMI-ligation and nested PCR reads. The top ten clones hold about 0.15% of a sample with 130,000 to 150,000 distinct CDR3 sequences, about 15% of them seen once. What was sequenced was naive CD4+ T cells from blood. The receptors derive from a human donor in good health.

This clonotype was seen more than once but under ten times. The chain recombines TRBV20-1 with TRBJ2-3; 10 nucleotides agree with TRBD2. The V gene's germline CDR1 is DFQATT and CDR2 SNEGSKA (reference sequence). Germline trimming cut 6 bases from V and 2 bases from J; bases unmatched to any gene: 8. This CDR3 spans 15 amino acids. As DNA, the CDR3 is TGCAGTGCAAGCGAGCGGGAGGGGGTCACAGATACGCAGTATTTT. Translating it yields CSASEREGVTDTQYF.

This clonotype showed up just a few times. The chain combines TRBV4-1 with TRBJ1-1; D not resolved. V was clipped by 0 bases and J by 7 bases, with 9 bases between them. CDR1 is MGHRA, CDR2 YSYEKL, per germline. The CDR3 length is 13 residues. DNA of the CDR3: TGCGCCAGCAGCCAAGATCGTAGAAGTGAAGCTTTCTTT. This translates into CASSQDRRSEAFF.

This clonotype showed up many times. The V gene is TRBV27, the J gene TRBJ2-7; D is perhaps TRBD1 or TRBD2 (5 bases each). This CDR3 is built from 15 residues. Germline V gene data show CDR1 as MNHEY and CDR2 as SMNVEV (reference sequence). V was clipped by 7 bases and J by 2 bases, with 18 bases between them. Here the CDR3 DNA reads TGTGCCAGCAAAATATCCTGGGGACCGGCCTACGAGCAGTACTTC. It translates to CASKISWGPAYEQYF.

The CDR3 DNA reads TGTGCCAGCAGCTCGGACCGGACAGGCAGGGGATCTGGAAACACCATATATTTT. Protein: CASSSDRTGRGSGNTIYF. V and J are TRBV7-9 and TRBJ1-3; 7 nucleotides line up with TRBD1. Germline V CDR1 and CDR2: SEHNR, FQNEAQ (reference sequence). The CDR3 contains 18 residues. The V gene end was trimmed by 4 bases and the J gene end by 1 base; junction bases not matched to a gene: 13.

The chain has TRBV14 and TRBJ2-1; 8 positions agree with TRBD2. CDR3 length equals 15 residues. The J segment lost 6 bases and the V segment lost 0 bases, leaving 4 bases of the junction unmatched. Germline V gives CDR1 SGHDN, CDR2 FVKESK. CDR3 residues: CASSQEFGTSNEQFF. DNA for the CDR3: TGTGCCAGCAGCCAAGAATTTGGGACTAGCAATGAGCAGTTCTTC.

V is TRBV3-1 and J is TRBJ2-7; the D is unclear. The CDR3 covers 15 residues. The V end was cut by 1 base, the J end by 1 base, with 11 bases between. Germline assignment: CDR1 LGHDT and CDR2 YNNKEL (reference sequence). The CDR3 here is CASSQGASPSYEQYF. The CDR3 nucleotides are TGTGCCAGCAGCCAAGGGGCCAGCCCTTCCTACGAGCAGTACTTC.

This clonotype was counted only a few times. The chain recombines TRBV5-5 with TRBJ1-1, with D perhaps matching TRBD1 (6 bases). Germline V gene lookup returns CDR1 SGHKS and CDR2 YYEKEE (reference sequence). Between the trimmed V and J ends, which lost 3 bases and 6 bases, there was a span of 15 bases. The CDR3 has 14 residues. The CDR3 spells CASSWQGGYAEAFF. The DNA of the CDR3 is TGTGCCAGCAGCTGGCAAGGGGGGTACGCTGAAGCTTTCTTT.

This clonotype was seen just once. The chain combines TRBV28 with TRBJ2-1; D uncertain. The CDR3 loop spans 15 amino acids. The germline V gene encodes CDR1 MDHEN and CDR2 SYDVKM. V lost 3 bases to trimming and J lost 4 bases, with 13 bases between them. The DNA of the CDR3 is TGTGCCAGCAGTTTTCGGGCGGTTGCATACAATGAGCAGTTCTTC. It translates to CASSFRAVAYNEQFF.

This clonotype was detected a few times. V is TRBV20-1 and J is TRBJ2-7; 14 bases match TRBD2. Germline CDR1 DFQATT, CDR2 SNEGSKA (reference sequence). The CDR3 is made up of 15 amino acids. CDR3 sequence: CARTQGTSGRNEQYF. CDR3 nucleotides: TGCGCCCGAACCCAGGGGACTAGCGGGAGAAACGAGCAGTACTTC.

This chain uses TRBV27 with TRBJ2-5, with 14 bases lining up with TRBD2. After removal of 7 bases from V and 4 bases from J, the junction contained 26 bases not matched to a gene. The CDR3 is made up of 22 amino acids. Germline V gives CDR1 MNHEY, CDR2 SMNVEV (reference sequence). The CDR3 region has the DNA TGTGCCAGCACCCCCCGTCCGGTACGTCAGCCGGGACTAGCGGGAGTTCGAGAGACCCAGTACTTC. Translation: CASTPRPVRQPGLAGVRETQYF.

A few counts support this clonotype. The CDR3 DNA sequence: TGCAGTGCTACGGGAGTGCGGTACAATGAGCAGTTCTTC. It translates to CSATGVRYNEQFF. This rearrangement joins TRBV20-1 to TRBJ2-1; possible D gene TRBD2, 6 bases. Per germline, CDR1 DFQATT and CDR2 SNEGSKA (reference sequence). The V and J ends lost 4 bases and 4 bases respectively, with 11 bases between them. The CDR3 length is 13 residues.

This clonotype was counted only a few times. The V and J genes are TRBV21-1 and TRBJ1-5; the tabulated D call, TRBD1, remains unverified against the DNA. TRBV21-1 is described as a pseudogene. The CDR3 consists of 17 residues. The DNA for the CDR3 is TGTGCCAGCAGGGGACAGGGTCGTCCTTATAGCAATCAGCCCCAGCATTTT. Residues: CASRGQGRPYSNQPQHF.

This clonotype was observed a few times. The genes are TRBV7-9 and TRBJ2-3; D is uncertain. Germline assignment: CDR1 SEHNR and CDR2 FQNEAQ (reference sequence). The CDR3 extends over 16 amino acids. Trimming cost V 3 bases and J 2 bases, with 15 bases left between them. CDR3 sequence: CASSFGHGLDTDTQYF. CDR3 DNA sequence: TGTGCCAGCAGCTTCGGTCACGGCCTCGACACAGATACGCAGTATTTT. Complete variable domain (other parts from reference TRBV7-9 and TRBJ2-3): DTGVSQNPRHKITKRGQNVTFRCDPISEHNRLYWYRQTLGQGPEFLTYFQNEAQLEKSRLLSDRFSAERPKGSFSTLEIQRTEQGDSAMYLCASSFGHGLDTDTQYFGPGTRLTVL.

The rearrangement joins TRBV20-1 to TRBJ2-3, with 7 bases fitting TRBD2. After removal of 6 bases from V and 4 bases from J, the junction contained 13 bases not matched to a gene. CDR1 is DFQATT and CDR2 is SNEGSKA in the germline V gene (reference sequence). The CDR3 has 15 amino acids. The CDR3 bases are TGCAGTGCGGGCTACTTGGCGGGAGAAGCAGATACGCAGTATTTT. It encodes CSAGYLAGEADTQYF.

This clonotype has just a few counts. This chain links TRBV20-1 with TRBJ2-5, with D possibly TRBD1 on 5 matching bases. The V and J ends lost 1 base and 1 base respectively, with 10 bases between them. The CDR3 spans 14 residues. CDR1 and CDR2 from the germline V gene are DFQATT and SNEGSKA (reference sequence). DNA of the CDR3: TGCAGTGCTAGAGTCCCCAGGGCCCAAGAGACCCAGTACTTC. It is translated as CSARVPRAQETQYF.

This clonotype showed up many times. This chain connects TRBV3-1 to TRBJ2-3; D is unclear. CDR1 is LGHDT and CDR2 is YNNKEL in the germline V gene (reference sequence). CDR3 size: 13 residues. V was trimmed by 1 base and J by 2 bases, leaving 4 bases between them. For the CDR3, the DNA is TGTGCCAGCAGCCAAGGCCACACAGATACGCAGTATTTT. Amino acids: CASSQGHTDTQYF.

The table lists this clonotype with a few counts. DNA for the CDR3: TGTGCCAGTAGGCAGGGAATCTCCTACGAGCAGTACTTC. It translates to CASRQGISYEQYF. The chain uses TRBV19 and TRBJ2-7, with D possibly matching TRBD1 (5 bases). V was clipped by 6 bases and J by 0 bases, with 9 bases between them. The CDR3 extends over 13 amino acids. CDR1 is LNHDA, CDR2 SQIVND, per germline (reference sequence).

The genes are TRBV18 and TRBJ2-7, with D perhaps TRBD1 or TRBD2 (5 bases each). Between the trimmed V and J ends, which lost 3 bases and 2 bases, there was a span of 14 bases. The CDR3 is 15 amino acids. The germline V gene encodes CDR1 KGHSH and CDR2 LQKENI. The DNA of the CDR3 is TGTGCCAGCTCACCTCGACTCGGGACCACCTACGAGCAGTACTTC. Protein: CASSPRLGTTYEQYF.

The rearrangement joins TRBV20-1 to TRBJ2-3, with 10 positions matching TRBD1. The germline V gene has CDR1 DFQATT and CDR2 SNEGSKA (reference sequence). The J segment lost 3 bases and the V segment lost 5 bases, leaving 8 bases of the junction unmatched. The CDR3 contains 15 residues. For the CDR3, the DNA is TGCAGTGCTTCACGTCCGGGACAGGGGACAGATACGCAGTATTTT. Amino acids: CSASRPGQGTDTQYF.

The V call is TRBV30, the J call TRBJ2-1; D not certain. This CDR3 comprises 13 residues. The germline V gene has CDR1 GTSNPN and CDR2 SVGIG (reference sequence). With 4 bases removed from V and 2 bases from J, the gap between germline ends came to 9 bases. CDR3 loop: CAWKRSAYNEQFF. In DNA, the CDR3 is TGTGCCTGGAAGAGGTCAGCCTACAATGAGCAGTTCTTC.

V usage is TRBV20-1 and J usage is TRBJ1-5, with 9 positions matching TRBD1. Per the germline V gene, CDR1 is DFQATT and CDR2 is SNEGSKA (reference sequence). After removal of 5 bases from V and 3 bases from J, the junction contained 8 bases not matched to a gene. The CDR3 length is 15 residues. The CDR3 here is CSAPLGQGTNQPQHF. CDR3 sequence (DNA): TGCAGTGCTCCTTTGGGACAGGGCACCAATCAGCCCCAGCATTTT.

The CDR3 is CASGQTSGRHQGELFF. Here the CDR3 DNA reads TGTGCTAGTGGTCAGACTAGCGGGAGGCACCAAGGGGAGCTGTTTTTT. The gene calls are TRBV12-5 and TRBJ2-2, with 13 bases fitting TRBD2. This CDR3 region has 16 residues. Germline values: CDR1 LGHNT, CDR2 FRNRAP. V was pared by 5 bases and J by 8 bases, with 8 bases of the junction left unmatched.

The sample holds many counts of this clonotype. The chain has TRBV4-3 and TRBJ2-2, with D uncertain. This CDR3 is 16 amino acids long. Germline assignment: CDR1 LGHNA and CDR2 YSLEER. Trimming left V 1 base short and J 4 bases short, with 13 bases between. The CDR3, as DNA: TGCGCCAGCAGCCAAGGGCCTAGTCAGTCCACCGGGGAGCTGTTTTTT. Protein sequence: CASSQGPSQSTGELFF.

The V call is TRBV12-3 or TRBV12-4, the J call TRBJ2-7, with D tentatively TRBD1 or TRBD2 (5 bases each). The CDR3 extends over 15 amino acids. V lost 2 bases and J lost 0, with 11 bases in between. The CDR3 coding sequence is TGTGCCAGCAGTTTATCGAGGGGCCGCTCCTACGAGCAGTACTTC. It is translated as CASSLSRGRSYEQYF.

This chain joins TRBV6-5 and TRBJ2-1; possible D gene TRBD2, 5 bases. Deletions cut 2 bases from V and 10 bases from J, with 12 bases between. Germline V gene sequence: CDR1 MNHEY, CDR2 SVGAGI. The CDR3 has 13 amino acids. The CDR3 DNA is TGTGCCAGCAGTTACAGGCTCTCGGGGGAGCAGTTCTTC. Protein sequence: CASSYRLSGEQFF.

V gene TRBV20-1 combines with J gene TRBJ2-1; perhaps TRBD1 as D (5 bases). CDR3 length: 15 residues. V was trimmed by 5 bases and J by 4 bases, leaving 18 bases between them. Germline values: CDR1 DFQATT, CDR2 SNEGSKA (reference sequence). The CDR3: CSAYTQGKVYNEQFF. The CDR3 DNA sequence: TGCAGTGCTTATACCCAGGGAAAGGTTTACAATGAGCAGTTCTTC.

The J gene is TRBJ2-7, the V gene TRBV5-4, with D tentatively TRBD1 or TRBD2 (5 bases each). CDR3 size: 16 residues. V was cut by 4 bases and J by 1 base, with 18 bases left in between. Germline CDR1 and CDR2: SGHNT and YYREEE (reference sequence). The CDR3 region has the DNA TGTGCCAGCAGCGACCGGGGCACAGAGGGATCCTACGAGCAGTACTTC. Amino acid sequence: CASSDRGTEGSYEQYF.

The chain employs TRBV2 and TRBJ2-3; no clear D gene. The V end lost 6 bases, the J end lost 0 bases, and 10 bases lay between the germline ends. Germline V CDR1 and CDR2: SNHLY, FYNNEI. The CDR3 length is 14 residues. The CDR3 reads CASRDGVSTDTQYF. The CDR3 bases are TGTGCCAGCAGGGACGGCGTAAGCACAGATACGCAGTATTTT.

The J gene is TRBJ2-7, the V gene TRBV29-1; D perhaps matches TRBD2 (7 bases). Trimming took 7 bases from V and 3 from J, leaving 22 bases between them. CDR1 and CDR2 (germline): SQVTM, ANQGSEA. CDR3 size: 15 residues. The CDR3 nucleotides are TGCAGCGCCTACAAAGGGGGGGCAGGGGACTACGAGCAGTACTTC. The encoded protein is CSAYKGGAGDYEQYF.

This clonotype has only a few counts. The chain uses TRBV29-1 and TRBJ2-2; D ambiguous. This CDR3 has 17 residues. The V gene lost 5 bases and the J gene lost 3 bases, with 22 bases spanning the gap. Germline V CDR1 and CDR2: SQVTM, ANQGSEA. The CDR3 is CSVSRRRANWDTGELFF. DNA for the CDR3: TGCAGCGTTAGTCGGCGTAGGGCAAATTGGGACACCGGGGAGCTGTTTTTT.

The J gene is TRBJ2-3, the V gene TRBV5-1, with D unclear. Germline CDR1 SGHRS, CDR2 YFSETQ. This CDR3 has 16 residues. Trimming stripped 5 bases from V and 0 bases from J, with 16 bases between. For the CDR3, the DNA is TGCGCCAGCAGTCGTATTACGGGCACTAGCACAGATACGCAGTATTTT. Its translation is CASSRITGTSTDTQYF.

Only a few counts were recorded for this clonotype. The gene calls are TRBV4-2 and TRBJ2-7; a weak D match, TRBD2 (6 bases). The CDR3 sequence is 13 residues long. Trimming took off 4 bases at V and 6 bases at J, with 13 bases between the two ends. Germline V lookup: CDR1 LGHNA, CDR2 YNFKEQ. In DNA, the CDR3 is TGTGCCAGCAGCCTAGTTTCGGGAGCCGAGCAGTACTTC. As protein: CASSLVSGAEQYF.